These 20 T cell receptor beta chains were all obtained from the same sample, sequenced in a study of beta chain features in type 1 diabetes. Study observations and caveats: Shortening of TCRB CDR3s, moderate but significant, appeared in all four CD4+ subsets of Type 1 diabetes patients.

Antigens of these TCRs are unknown. The investigators reverse transcribed all of the isolated RNA, so they sequenced expressed TCRB transcripts. TCRdb's copy holds only in-frame clones and misses some; the assay was immunoSEQ multiplex PCR. The sample carries hundreds of thousands of clones, around 16% recorded once. Specimen: naive CD4+ T cells from blood. The receptor set was obtained from a man younger than 30 with type 1 diabetes.

This rearrangement joins TRBV4-1 to TRBJ2-5; TRBD2 might be the D (5 bases). Trimming removed 4 bases at V and 3 bases at J, with 18 bases between. CDR1 is MGHRA and CDR2 is YSYEKL in the germline V gene. This CDR3 is built from 16 residues. The CDR3, as DNA: TGCGCCAGCAGCCCCCACTTTAAGCCGGGGAAAGAGACCCAGTACTTC. Translation: CASSPHFKPGKETQYF.

This clone was found a few times. V usage is TRBV15 and J usage is TRBJ2-5; 8 bases fit TRBD1. Germline V gene data show CDR1 as LNHNV and CDR2 as YYDKDF (reference sequence). The V gene end was trimmed by 4 bases and the J gene end by 2 bases; junction bases not matched to a gene: 6. This CDR3 has 15 amino acids. The CDR3 spells CATSTRQGIQETQYF. The CDR3 DNA is TGTGCCACCAGCACCCGACAGGGGATTCAAGAGACCCAGTACTTC.

This chain joins TRBV30 and TRBJ2-1, with unresolved D. The germline gives CDR1 GTSNPN, CDR2 SVGIG (reference sequence). This CDR3 is built from 14 residues. Deletions cut 3 bases from V and 5 bases from J, with 14 bases between. CDR3 nucleotides: TGTGCCTGGAGGCGAGTTTTGGCGGACAATGAGCAGTTCTTC. It encodes CAWRRVLADNEQFF.

The table lists this clone with a few counts. The V call is TRBV7-6, the J call TRBJ2-1; 7 bases line up with TRBD2. The V gene end was trimmed by 5 bases and the J gene end by 2 bases; junction bases not matched to a gene: 9. The CDR3 extends over 16 amino acids. CDR1 and CDR2 (germline): SGHVS, FNYEAQ. The CDR3 spells CASSQGSGVTYNEQFF. Here the CDR3 DNA reads TGTGCCAGCAGCCAGGGCAGCGGGGTAACCTACAATGAGCAGTTCTTC. Based on the CDR3 plus reference TRBV7-6 and TRBJ2-1, the full variable domain is GAGVSQSPRYKVTKRGQDVALRCDPISGHVSLYWYRQALGQGPEFLTYFNYEAQQDKSGLPNDRFSAERPEGSISTLTIQRTEQRDSAMYRCASSQGSGVTYNEQFFGPGTRLTVL.

This clone was observed a handful of times. The chain uses TRBV4-3 and TRBJ2-3; TRBD2 matches at 12 bases. V lost 5 bases and J lost 6; bases outside the gene matches: 9. CDR1 is LGHNA, CDR2 YSLEER, per germline. The CDR3 contains 16 residues. The CDR3 sequence is CASSLRTSGESDTQYF. Here the CDR3 DNA reads TGCGCCAGCAGCTTACGGACTAGCGGGGAGTCCGATACGCAGTATTTT.

This clone was seen a few times. The V and J genes are TRBV5-6 and TRBJ1-1; D is possibly TRBD1 (6 bases). The V end lost 3 bases, the J end lost 4 bases, and 10 bases lay between the germline ends. CDR1 SGHDT and CDR2 YYEEEE come from the germline V gene. The length of the CDR3 is 13 residues. Here the CDR3 DNA reads TGTGCCAGCAGCTGGGACACAAGCACTGAAGCTTTCTTT. Residues: CASSWDTSTEAFF.

V is TRBV6-5 and J is TRBJ2-7, with 7 bases that match TRBD2. J lost 9 bases, V lost 6 bases, and 8 bases had no gene match. Germline CDR1 is MNHEY and CDR2 is SVGAGI. CDR3 size: 12 residues. The CDR3 spells CASSPPWGGQYF. The CDR3 DNA reads TGTGCCAGCAGCCCCCCGTGGGGGGGGCAGTACTTC.

This clone was observed a handful of times. The V and J genes are TRBV20-1 and TRBJ1-4; D is perhaps TRBD1 (5 bases). The germline V and J ends were trimmed by 5 bases and 14 bases, with 15 bases remaining between them. Germline V lookup: CDR1 DFQATT, CDR2 SNEGSKA (reference sequence). This CDR3 is built from 11 residues. CDR3 coding DNA: TGCAGTGCTCCCTCCCGACAGTACCTGTTTTTT. Translated, it gives CSAPSRQYLFF.

The CDR3 loop is CASSFHLTSGGYEQYF. DNA of the CDR3: TGTGCCAGCAGCTTCCACTTGACTAGCGGGGGCTACGAGCAGTACTTC. This chain connects TRBV5-4 to TRBJ2-7; TRBD2 agrees at 12 bases. Trimming took 2 bases from V and 3 from J; bases not matched to a gene: 6. The CDR3 totals 16 residues. Germline CDR1 and CDR2: SGHNT and YYREEE (reference sequence).

V is TRBV12-5 and J is TRBJ2-1, with a possible D match to TRBD2 (6 bases). The CDR3 has 14 amino acids. Trimming took off 5 bases at V and 4 bases at J, with 12 bases between the two ends. Germline lookup yields CDR1 LGHNT and CDR2 FRNRAP. This CDR3 reads CASGRGTEYNEQFF. For the CDR3, the DNA is TGTGCTAGTGGTCGGGGGACGGAGTACAATGAGCAGTTCTTC.

This clone showed up just a few times. The V and J genes are TRBV7-8 and TRBJ2-1; possibly TRBD1 for D (5 bases). The CDR3 runs to 14 residues. Trimming stripped 5 bases from V and 4 bases from J, with 12 bases between. Germline V gives CDR1 SGHVS, CDR2 FQNEAQ. The CDR3 DNA follows: TGTGCCAGCAGCCTACTGCGACAGTACAATGAGCAGTTCTTC. This codes for CASSLLRQYNEQFF.

In this sample, this clone turned up a few times. V usage is TRBV2 and J usage is TRBJ1-1; D is uncertain. V lost 11 bases and J lost 3, with 13 bases in between. Germline V CDR1 and CDR2: SNHLY, FYNNEI. The length of the CDR3 is 12 residues. This chain's CDR3 is CADGELDTEAFF. For the CDR3, the DNA is TGTGCCGACGGGGAGTTGGACACTGAAGCTTTCTTT.

The chain joins TRBV18 to TRBJ2-7; TRBD1 aligns across 9 bases. The CDR3 totals 17 residues. Germline trimming cut 4 bases from V and 5 bases from J; bases unmatched to any gene: 15. In germline, CDR1 is KGHSH, CDR2 LQKENI. This chain's CDR3 is CASSQRPPGQGRHEQYF. CDR3 nucleotides: TGTGCCAGCTCACAGCGACCGCCGGGACAGGGTCGCCACGAGCAGTACTTC.

The chain is built from TRBV25-1 and TRBJ1-4; perhaps TRBD1 as D (5 bases). The CDR3 has 14 residues. Germline lookup yields CDR1 MGHDK and CDR2 SYGVNS. V was pared by 5 bases and J by 8 bases, with 15 bases between. Written as DNA, the CDR3 is TGTGCCAGCAGTACGGCCCAGGGTAACGAAAAACTGTTTTTT. It yields the protein CASSTAQGNEKLFF.

This clone was observed a few times. The genes are TRBV7-2 and TRBJ2-1; TRBD2 might be the D (6 bases). The CDR3 is made up of 13 amino acids. V was trimmed by 1 base and J by 8 bases, leaving 9 bases between them. Germline V gives CDR1 SGHTA, CDR2 FQGNSA. Here the CDR3 reads CASSLGAGYEQFF. CDR3 nucleotide sequence: TGTGCCAGCAGCTTAGGTGCGGGGTATGAGCAGTTCTTC.

The V gene is TRBV7-6, the J gene TRBJ1-5, with TRBD1 identical over 7 bases. Germline assignment: CDR1 SGHVS and CDR2 FNYEAQ. Losses at the gene ends were 4 bases for V and 7 bases for J; bases not matched to a gene: 10. CDR3 length: 15 residues. CDR3 sequence reads: CASSSTGFGGQPQHF. In DNA, the CDR3 is TGTGCCAGCAGCTCGACAGGGTTTGGGGGACAGCCCCAGCATTTT.

This clone was detected a few times. The V gene is TRBV5-1, the J gene TRBJ2-6; D not resolved. V was trimmed by 1 base and J by 2 bases, leaving 4 bases between them. Germline loops: CDR1 SGHRS, CDR2 YFSETQ. This CDR3 has 14 amino acids. In DNA, the CDR3 is TGCGCCAGCAGCTTGATAGCTGGGGCCAACGTCCTGACTTTC. This translates into CASSLIAGANVLTF.

This clone was observed a few times. The V gene is TRBV30, the J gene TRBJ1-2; unclear D gene. Germline CDR1 reads GTSNPN; CDR2 reads SVGIG (reference sequence). V lost 2 bases, J lost 8 bases, and 12 bases lay in between. This CDR3 is 12 amino acids long. In DNA form, the CDR3 reads TGTGCCTGGAGTAACAGCCCGATAGGCTACACCTTC. Its translation: CAWSNSPIGYTF. Filled out from reference TRBV30 and TRBJ1-2, the complete variable domain reads SQTIHQWPATLVQPVGSPLSLECTVEGTSNPNLYWYRQAAGRGLQLLFYSVGIGQISSEVPQNLSASRPQDRQFILSSKKLLLSDSGFYLCAWSNSPIGYTFGSGTRLTVV.

The sample holds a few counts of this clone. The chain combines TRBV10-3 with TRBJ2-1, with D perhaps matching TRBD2 (6 bases). Germline V gives CDR1 ENHRY, CDR2 SYGVKD. The CDR3 runs 15 residues. Trimming cost V 2 bases and J 5 bases, with 13 bases left between them. In DNA form, the CDR3 reads TGTGCCATCAGTGAGCCCCACACTAGCAACAATGAGCAGTTCTTC. Its protein is CAISEPHTSNNEQFF.

The chain employs TRBV6-1 and TRBJ2-1; a possible D gene is TRBD1 (5 bases). V dropped 7 bases and J dropped 7 bases, with 17 bases sitting between them. CDR1 MNHNS and CDR2 SASEGT come from the germline V gene. This CDR3 has 14 residues. The CDR3 coding sequence is TGTGCCAGCATCGAAATGGGGCGAAGGAATGAGCAGTTCTTC. This translates into CASIEMGRRNEQFF.